This T cell receptor beta chain is from a study of shared clonotypes between healthy human individuals. CDR3 length equals 13 residues. CDR1 is KGHSH and CDR2 is LQKENI in the germline V gene. V was pared by 2 bases and J by 3 bases, with 7 bases between. At deep level, the assay was performed. Every unsorted PBMC PCR replicate was loaded with 300 to 350 ng DNA, roughly 30,000 T cell genomes. Using immunoSEQ multiplex PCR, the repertoire was profiled, and TCRdb retains in-frame clones only, with some absent. The data show about 87,000 clones, more than 45% seen once. The donor population consisted of healthy HIV-negative adults with no recent acute infections or vaccinations. Genomic DNA for unsorted samples, which was extracted with the QIAamp DNA Blood Mini kit, came from around 86 million PBMCs. Regarding this clone: A far larger clone is only one base removed, so a read error is likely. A read error is likely, as this CDR3 ends without the conserved phenylalanine or tryptophan.

This TCR derives from a woman in her thirties or forties in good health. Some clones in this sample may be carry-over from other donors' samples. The sequencing input was PBMCs. The V gene is TRBV18, the J gene TRBJ1-1; tentatively, D is TRBD1 (6 bases). CDR3: CASSPRGDTEAFL. The CDR3 bases are TGTGCCAGCTCACCAAGGGGGGACACTGAAGCTTTCCTT.